The 13 T cell receptor beta chains listed next were all sequenced from one sample in a study of blood T cell repertoires in COVID-19 (dated by TCRdb to 2020 to 2022). Libraries were made using the immunoSEQ multiplex PCR assay. Not all clones reach the TCRdb copy of this immuneACCESS table, which keeps in-frame sequences only. Checked studies attribute under half of the gap to unresolved V genes and leave the rest unexplained. Here the sample has roughly 150,000 clones; around 82% occur a single time. About 11% of the sample is taken by the ten largest. Input material: peripheral blood. These TCRs come from an elderly woman with active or convalescent COVID-19.

The rearrangement uses TRBV5-4 and TRBJ2-1; tentative D call: TRBD2 (6 bases). Trimming stripped 3 bases from V and 5 bases from J, with 15 bases between. The CDR3 runs 15 residues. Germline-derived CDR1 and CDR2 are SGHNT and YYREEE (reference sequence). As DNA, the CDR3 is TGTGCCAGCAGCTCACCGGCTAGCGTCAACAATGAGCAGTTCTTC. Amino acids: CASSSPASVNNEQFF.

The chain has TRBV23-1 and TRBJ2-2, with D possibly being TRBD2 (5 bases). TRBV23-1 is reported as an ORF; its role is uncertain. This CDR3 is built from 18 residues. Trimming took 2 bases from V and 7 from J, leaving 23 bases between them. The CDR3 here is CASSQMRAPPVAGGELFF. CDR3 bases: TGCGCCAGCAGTCAAATGCGGGCTCCCCCGGTGGCCGGCGGGGAGCTGTTTTTT.

The rearrangement links TRBV6-5 to TRBJ2-5; possibly TRBD2 for D (6 bases). Trimming took 7 bases from V and 5 from J, leaving 17 bases between them. This CDR3 is 14 amino acids long. CDR1 MNHEY and CDR2 SVGAGI come from the germline V gene. The CDR3 bases are TGTGCCAGCATTCTACTGGGCGGGGCGGAGACCCAGTACTTC. Protein product: CASILLGGAETQYF.

The rearrangement uses TRBV28 and TRBJ1-5, with TRBD1 identical over 7 bases. V dropped 4 bases and J dropped 1; count of bases not matched to a gene: 7. Germline lookup yields CDR1 MDHEN and CDR2 SYDVKM. CDR3 length: 16 amino acids. The CDR3, as DNA: TGTGCCAGCAGTTCTGGAAAGGGGGCGAGCAATCAGCCCCAGCATTTT. Amino acid sequence: CASSSGKGASNQPQHF.

This chain connects TRBV3-1 (or the pseudogene TRBV3-2) to TRBJ1-5; TRBD1 might be the D (6 bases). Germline V gives CDR1 LGHDT, CDR2 YNNKEL (reference sequence). CDR3 length: 15 residues. V lost 5 bases to trimming and J lost 1 base, with 12 bases between them. The CDR3 nucleotides read TGTGCCAGCAGCTCCCGGACAGAAAGCAATCAGCCCCAGCATTTT. Its translation is CASSSRTESNQPQHF.

The chain uses TRBV15 and TRBJ2-1, with D perhaps matching TRBD2 (5 bases). Germline V lookup: CDR1 LNHNV, CDR2 YYDKDF (reference sequence). This CDR3 comprises 16 residues. Deletions cut 0 bases from V and 10 bases from J, with 19 bases between. The CDR3, as DNA: TGTGCCACCAGCAGAGACGGGGTTCTTGAACTAGGCGAGCAGTTCTTC. Amino acids: CATSRDGVLELGEQFF. The full variable domain, in which reference TRBV15 and TRBJ2-1 provide the parts outside the CDR3, is DAMVIQNPRYQVTQFGKPVTLSCSQTLNHNVMYWYQQKSSQAPKLLFHYYDKDFNNEADTPDNFQSRRPNTSFCFLDIRSPGLGDTAMYLCATSRDGVLELGEQFFGPGTRLTVL.

This chain links TRBV28 with TRBJ1-2, with TRBD1 identical over 7 bases. Germline V gene sequence: CDR1 MDHEN, CDR2 SYDVKM. The CDR3 has 14 amino acids. The J segment lost 4 bases and the V segment lost 4 bases, leaving 6 bases of the junction unmatched. This CDR3 is CASSSGQWSYGYTF. Here the CDR3 DNA reads TGTGCCAGCAGTTCGGGACAGTGGTCCTATGGCTACACCTTC.

The rearrangement uses TRBV10-3 and TRBJ1-2; D is ambiguous. CDR1 and CDR2 (germline): ENHRY, SYGVKD. The V and J ends lost 10 bases and 3 bases respectively, with 15 bases between them. The CDR3 has 13 residues. The DNA of the CDR3 is TGTGCCACCGTTAGAAATCTAGACTATGGCTACACCTTC. Protein sequence: CATVRNLDYGYTF.

The chain joins TRBV11-2 to TRBJ1-1; 10 bases agree with TRBD1. This CDR3 region has 14 residues. The V segment lost 6 bases and the J segment 7 bases; nucleotides outside the gene matches: 8. CDR1 is SGHAT and CDR2 is FQNNGV in the germline V gene. CDR3 in amino acids: CASRKAWTGGEAFF. CDR3 coding DNA: TGTGCCAGCAGAAAGGCCTGGACAGGGGGTGAAGCTTTCTTT.

This clone appeared once. The chain recombines TRBV18 with TRBJ2-3; 8 nucleotides match TRBD2. Unmatched junction bases numbered 10, after V lost 3 bases and J lost 5 bases. This CDR3 contains 16 residues. Germline CDR1 KGHSH, CDR2 LQKENI. DNA of the CDR3: TGTGCCAGCTCACCCCCCGGGACTAGATATGGAGATACGCAGTATTTT. This gives the protein CASSPPGTRYGDTQYF. The whole variable domain, remainder taken from reference TRBV18 and TRBJ2-3, is NAGVMQNPRHLVRRRGQEARLRCSPMKGHSHVYWYRQLPEEGLKFMVYLQKENIIDESGMPKERFSAEFPKEGPSILRIQQVVRGDSAAYFCASSPPGTRYGDTQYFGPGTRLTVL.

The V call is TRBV10-3, the J call TRBJ2-2, with 14 bases aligning to TRBD2. Germline-derived CDR1 and CDR2 are ENHRY and SYGVKD. The CDR3 extends over 17 amino acids. Losses at the gene ends were 6 bases for V and 6 bases for J; bases not matched to a gene: 9. As DNA, the CDR3 is TGTGCCATCAGGGGAACCGGGACTAGCGGGAGTTCCGGGGAGCTGTTTTTT. As protein: CAIRGTGTSGSSGELFF.

The chain recombines TRBV5-4 with TRBJ2-5; 7 nucleotides match TRBD1. Germline V gene sequence: CDR1 SGHNT, CDR2 YYREEE (reference sequence). V trimming: 4 bases; J trimming: 1 base; junction bases outside the gene matches: 4. The CDR3 length is 14 residues. The CDR3 is CASSRDRVQETQYF. The CDR3 DNA follows: TGTGCCAGCAGCAGAGACAGGGTCCAAGAGACCCAGTACTTC.

About this clone: Other DNA sequences of this sample code for an identical CDR3. The J gene is TRBJ1-6, the V gene TRBV5-4; TRBD1 agrees at 10 bases. Germline V gene lookup returns CDR1 SGHNT and CDR2 YYREEE (reference sequence). This CDR3 comprises 14 residues. The ends lost 4 bases at V and 8 bases at J; junction bases unmatched: 3. This CDR3 is CASSLDRGHSPLHF. In DNA form, the CDR3 reads TGTGCCAGCAGCCTAGACAGGGGGCATTCACCCCTCCACTTT.